This T cell receptor (beta chain) comes out of a study of cytomegalovirus exposure and HLA in healthy donors. This CDR3 has 13 residues. The germline V gene has CDR1 LNHDA and CDR2 SQIVND (reference sequence). V trimming: 4 bases; J trimming: 5 bases; junction bases outside the gene matches: 4. Clones were read by immunoSEQ multiplex PCR, and TCRdb kept only the in-frame ones, dropping some. The top ten hold about 2% of the sample, which has more than 95,000 clones, 89% seen once. The donors were members of the validation cohort comprising over a hundred subjects, separate from the roughly 680-subject first cohort.

The V call is TRBV19, the J call TRBJ2-7; the match to TRBD2 covers 8 bases. Material for sequencing was PBMCs. This clonotype was obtained from a young woman in good health and CMV-seronegative. The CDR3 loop reads CASSTFSGNEQYF. For the CDR3, the DNA is TGTGCCAGTAGTACTTTTAGCGGGAACGAGCAGTACTTC.